The following is a T cell receptor (beta chain) sequence with its context. Antigen: not known. These data come from a study of CD8 T cells in ankylosing spondylitis. The study's findings and limits: Significant enrichment of disease-linked clones was reportedly seen in matched ankylosing spondylitis synovial fluid. Ankylosing spondylitis blood appeared to be characterized by a TCR beta motif of several highly homologous variants.

Each CDR3 protein gets one entry after TCRdb re-called the 5' RACE reads with MiXCR. The sample carries 450,000 to 550,000 distinct CDR3 sequences, about 5.4% recorded once. The CDR3 spans 16 residues. Trimming stripped 0 bases from V and 0 bases from J, with 13 bases between. The germline gives CDR1 DFQATT, CDR2 SNEGSKA (reference sequence). The source of this sequence is a male donor with ankylosing spondylitis. The chain couples TRBV20-1 to TRBJ2-3, with D perhaps TRBD2 (6 bases). Sequencing was performed on blood, either unsorted or a sorted T cell fraction (not recorded which). CDR3 bases: TGCAGTGCTAGAGATAGGGCGGGATCTAGCACAGATACGCAGTATTTT. It codes for CSARDRAGSSTDTQYF.